These T cell receptor beta chains were read from a single sample in a study of radiotherapy plus CTLA-4 blockade in lung cancer. The method was immunoSEQ multiplex PCR; TCRdb's version includes in-frame clones alone and lacks a portion of them. The sample carries 47,000 or so clones, roughly 81% recorded once. The sequencing used peripheral blood, collected from a patient treated with radiotherapy plus ipilimumab. All receptors derive from a human donor with non-small cell lung cancer whose response to radiotherapy plus ipilimumab could not be evaluated. Both conserved end residues are part of each CDR3. The D gene is left open where the match is weak. Rows give clone size only sometimes, using once, few, many, or a class for an expanded clone.

V: TRBV5-4
J: TRBJ1-1
D: .
size: .
CDR3: CASRYGGDTEAFF
DNA: TGTGCCAGCAGATACGGGGGGGACACTGAAGCTTTCTTT

V: TRBV6-1
J: TRBJ2-7
D: .
size: .
CDR3: CASTRDRYYEQYF
DNA: TGTGCCAGCACGCGGGACAGATACTACGAGCAGTACTTC

V: TRBV6-1
J: TRBJ1-2
D: TRBD1
size: .
CDR3: CASRTGTAYGYTF
DNA: TGTGCCAGCCGGACCGGGACAGCCTATGGCTACACCTTC

V: TRBV21-1
J: TRBJ1-2
D: .
size: .
CDR3: CASLQGKTYGYTF
DNA: TGTGCCAGCTTACAGGGGAAGACCTATGGCTACACCTTC

V: TRBV5-1
J: TRBJ2-1
D: .
size: .
CDR3: CASSLAGNTYNEQFF
DNA: TGCGCCAGCAGCTTGGCAGGGAATACCTACAATGAGCAGTTCTTC

V: TRBV28
J: TRBJ1-1
D: .
size: .
CDR3: CASSLLSTGLGTEAFF
DNA: TGTGCCAGCAGTCTACTATCAACAGGGCTCGGCACTGAAGCTTTCTTT

V: TRBV7-3
J: TRBJ2-7
D: TRBD2
size: .
CDR3: CASSLTAGTSTYEQYF
DNA: TGTGCCAGCAGCTTAACGGCTGGGACTAGCACCTACGAGCAGTACTTC

V: TRBV27
J: TRBJ2-7
D: .
size: .
CDR3: CASSHTDTYEQYF
DNA: TGTGCCAGCAGTCATACAGACACCTACGAGCAGTACTTC

V: TRBV7-3
J: TRBJ2-6
D: TRBD1
size: .
CDR3: CASSVTGGLTGANVLTF
DNA: TGTGCCAGCAGCGTGACAGGGGGGCTCACTGGGGCCAACGTCCTGACTTTC

V: TRBV7-9
J: TRBJ1-5
D: TRBD1
size: .
CDR3: CASSLQTGGTGQPQHF
DNA: TGTGCCAGCAGCTTGCAGACAGGGGGCACGGGTCAGCCCCAGCATTTT

V: TRBV5-1
J: TRBJ2-7
D: TRBD1
size: few
CDR3: CASSLGGQGPEQYF
DNA: TGCGCCAGCAGCTTGGGGGGACAGGGACCCGAGCAGTACTTC

V: TRBV9
J: TRBJ2-3
D: TRBD1
size: few
CDR3: CASSVDRGDTQYF
DNA: TGTGCCAGCAGCGTGGACAGGGGAGATACGCAGTATTTT

V: TRBV7-9
J: TRBJ1-5
D: .
size: .
CDR3: CASSLAPRDQPQHF
DNA: TGTGCCAGCAGCTTAGCGCCACGGGATCAGCCCCAGCATTTT

V: TRBV15
J: TRBJ2-3
D: TRBD1
size: .
CDR3: CATSRTGTGEDTDTQYF
DNA: TGTGCCACCAGCAGAACAGGGACAGGGGAGGACACAGATACGCAGTATTTT

V: TRBV7-3
J: TRBJ2-3
D: .
size: .
CDR3: CASSRNEGGGTDTQYF
DNA: TGTGCCAGCAGCCGGAACGAGGGTGGAGGTACAGATACGCAGTATTTT

V: TRBV7-9
J: TRBJ2-2
D: .
size: .
CDR3: CASSSRTEGELFF
DNA: TGTGCCAGCAGCTCGAGGACTGAAGGGGAGCTGTTTTTT

V: TRBV7-2
J: TRBJ2-3
D: .
size: .
CDR3: CASSGDFTDTQYF
DNA: TGTGCCAGCAGCGGGGACTTCACAGATACGCAGTATTTT

V: TRBV4-1
J: TRBJ1-1
D: .
size: .
CDR3: CASSQPGRMTEAFF
DNA: TGCGCCAGCAGCCAACCGGGAAGAATGACTGAAGCTTTCTTT

V: TRBV6-6
J: TRBJ2-2
D: TRBD2
size: few
CDR3: CASSYQGGDTGELFF
DNA: TGTGCCAGCAGTTATCAGGGAGGGGACACCGGGGAGCTGTTTTTT

V: TRBV28
J: TRBJ1-2
D: .
size: .
CDR3: CASSFSDRQVWGYTF
DNA: TGTGCCAGCAGTTTCTCCGATAGACAGGTGTGGGGCTACACCTTC

V: TRBV6-5
J: TRBJ1-2
D: TRBD1
size: .
CDR3: CASSQQGGDGYTF
DNA: TGTGCCAGCAGCCAACAGGGGGGTGATGGCTACACCTTC

V: TRBV7-2
J: TRBJ1-1
D: .
size: .
CDR3: CASSLAVQGRAFF
DNA: TGTGCCAGCAGCTTAGCCGTCCAGGGAAGGGCTTTCTTT

V: TRBV10-1
J: TRBJ2-5
D: .
size: .
CDR3: CASIDQGGGETQYF
DNA: TGCGCCAGCATCGATCAGGGTGGGGGGGAGACCCAGTACTTC

V: TRBV18
J: TRBJ2-1
D: TRBD2
size: .
CDR3: CASSTSTGGYNEQFF
DNA: TGTGCCAGCTCAACGTCAACGGGAGGGTACAATGAGCAGTTCTTC

V: TRBV7-9
J: TRBJ2-7
D: .
size: .
CDR3: CASSLVAGSSSYEQYF
DNA: TGTGCCAGCAGCTTAGTCGCAGGCTCGAGCTCCTACGAGCAGTACTTC

V: TRBV15
J: TRBJ2-6
D: .
size: .
CDR3: CATSNRHETSSGANVLTF
DNA: TGTGCCACCAGCAACCGCCATGAAACTAGCTCTGGGGCCAACGTCCTGACTTTC

V: TRBV9
J: TRBJ2-3
D: .
size: .
CDR3: CASSVDPLTNTQYF
DNA: TGTGCCAGCAGCGTAGACCCGCTGACTAATACGCAGTATTTT

V: TRBV9
J: TRBJ2-2
D: .
size: .
CDR3: CASSVEAAANTGELFF
DNA: TGTGCCAGCAGCGTAGAAGCGGCTGCGAACACCGGGGAGCTGTTTTTT

V: TRBV7-2
J: TRBJ2-4
D: .
size: .
CDR3: CASSLAPTTIRNIQYF
DNA: TGTGCCAGCAGCTTAGCGCCAACCACGATCAGGAACATTCAGTACTTC

V: TRBV9
J: TRBJ2-1
D: .
size: .
CDR3: CASSALGVSYNEQFF
DNA: TGTGCCAGCAGCGCCCTCGGGGTCTCCTACAATGAGCAGTTCTTC